The following is a TCR beta chain sequence with its context. No antigen is known for it. Treatment given: oral pan-JAK inhibitor, 5-10 mg twice daily. Patients with alopecia areata provided lesional scalp punch biopsies as well as peripheral blood. This specimen comes from a study of CD8+ T cells in alopecia areata. For the study at large: Treated patients were given 5 to 10 mg oral tofacitinib twice daily.

Findings of the study overall: In lesional scalp, particularly from alopecia totalis/universalis, clonality was higher than in normal scalp.

Germline CDR1 is SGHVS and CDR2 is FNYEAQ. Trimming at V came to 5 bases and at J to 5 bases, leaving 7 bases not matched to a gene. The CDR3 is made up of 15 amino acids. It was cDNA, reverse transcribed from extracted RNA, that served as the sequencing template. Method: immunoSEQ multiplex PCR; TCRdb's copy keeps in-frame clones and lacks some. The sample has about 13,000 clones, approximately 67% seen once. The clonotype was recovered from a human donor with alopecia areata. This sequence joins TRBV7-6 and TRBJ2-3; TRBD2 aligns across 10 bases. The source material was skin, sampled at week 4, from a patient treated with tofacitinib. The CDR3 here is CASSPWGTSEDTQYF. CDR3 nucleotide sequence: TGTGCCAGCAGCCCCTGGGGGACTAGCGAAGATACGCAGTATTTT.